The next 3 T cell receptor beta chains were all read from a single sample in a study of OX40 agonist ivuxolimab in advanced cancers. Assay used: immunoSEQ multiplex PCR; TCRdb lists only in-frame clones, some missing. The table includes under 85,000 clones, about 86% detected once. The sample consisted of CD4+ or CD8+ T cells sorted from blood, taken in a trial of the OX40 agonist ivuxolimab. The receptors originated from an adult with an advanced solid tumor such as melanoma, head and neck, liver or kidney cancer.

Written as DNA, the CDR3 is TGTGCCAGCTCACCACCTTCAGCCTATGGCTACACCTTC. This gives the protein CASSPPSAYGYTF. The rearrangement links TRBV18 to TRBJ1-2; D remains ambiguous. V lost 0 bases, J lost 4 bases, and 6 bases lay in between. The CDR3 runs to 13 residues. Per germline, CDR1 KGHSH and CDR2 LQKENI.

V gene TRBV7-3 combines with J gene TRBJ1-1; no definite D call. Trimming left V 1 base short and J 2 bases short, with 5 bases between. In germline, CDR1 is SGHTA, CDR2 FQGTGA. CDR3 size: 13 residues. The CDR3 here is CASSLKSNTEAFF. The CDR3 DNA follows: TGTGCCAGCAGCTTAAAAAGCAACACTGAAGCTTTCTTT.

This chain joins TRBV5-4 and TRBJ2-1; D may be TRBD1 or TRBD2 (7 bases each). This CDR3 has 14 residues. V was clipped by 6 bases and J by 6 bases, with 16 bases between them. Looked up from germline, CDR1 is SGHNT and CDR2 is YYREEE (reference sequence). CDR3 in amino acids: CASNSQGGPNEQFF. In nucleotides, the CDR3 is TGTGCCAGCAACTCGCAGGGGGGGCCCAATGAGCAGTTCTTC.